The rows below give T cell receptor beta chains drawn from one sample of a study of blood T cells in healthy people across ages. TCRdb recomputed calls from the 5' RACE reads with MiXCR, one row per CDR3 protein. This sample carries about 720,000 distinct CDR3 sequences, about a fifth of them seen once, and the ten largest clones take roughly 22%. Input material: blood. Receptors originate from a man between 65 and 85 years old in good health. The CDR3 runs from the conserved cysteine through the conserved F or W. D genes are given only for firm matches. Clone size is stated in some rows and not others, as once, few, many or a class when expanded.

>-|TRBJ1-5|-|TRBV12-3/TRBV12-4
CASSRGRGAHQPQHF
TGTGCCAGCAGTCGGGGACGGGGGGCTCATCAGCCCCAGCATTTT
>-|TRBJ2-3|-|TRBV3-1
CASSQVAGSIDTQYF
TGTGCCAGCAGCCAAGTCGCGGGGAGCATAGATACGCAGTATTTT
>few|TRBJ2-5|-|TRBV4-1
CASSYQTAAKGASVTSQYF
TGCGCCAGCAGCTACCAGACAGCAGCCAAAGGGGCTAGCGTCACCTCGCAGTACTTC
>-|TRBJ2-7|TRBD1|TRBV12-3/TRBV12-4
CASSRRDRGNKQYF
TGTGCCAGCAGCCGAAGGGACAGGGGAAACAAGCAGTACTTC
>few|TRBJ2-1|-|TRBV3-1
CASGGGPSYNEQFF
TGTGCCAGCGGGGGCGGTCCCTCCTACAATGAGCAGTTCTTC
>-|TRBJ1-2|-|TRBV7-9
CASSSRTEYGYTF
TGTGCCAGCAGCTCCCGGACGGAATATGGCTACACCTTC
>few|TRBJ1-4|-|TRBV20-1
CSARDLGNIDEKLFF
TGCAGTGCTAGAGATCTCGGGAATATCGATGAAAAACTGTTTTTT
>few|TRBJ1-2|TRBD1|TRBV25-1
CASSEYPQQDRGRVYGYTF
TGTGCCAGCAGTGAATACCCCCAGCAAGACAGGGGGCGGGTCTATGGCTACACCTTC
>once|TRBJ2-2|TRBD2|TRBV6-5
CASSKTSGSIGELFF
TGTGCCAGCAGTAAGACTAGCGGGAGTATCGGGGAGCTGTTTTTT
>-|TRBJ2-3|TRBD1|TRBV5-1
CASSQGQQITDTQYF
TGCGCCAGCAGCCAGGGACAGCAGATCACAGATACGCAGTATTTT
>few|TRBJ2-2|-|TRBV7-8
CASSFLGAGSNTGELFF
TGTGCCAGCAGCTTTCTCGGGGCGGGTTCGAACACCGGGGAGCTGTTTTTT
>-|TRBJ2-1|-|TRBV12-3/TRBV12-4
CASSPRQSSVDEQFF
TGTGCCAGCAGTCCCCGACAGTCCTCCGTGGATGAGCAGTTCTTC
>-|TRBJ2-2|-|TRBV25-1
CASSPRTPNTGELFF
TGTGCCAGCAGTCCCAGGACGCCGAACACCGGGGAGCTGTTTTTT
>-|TRBJ2-3|TRBD2|TRBV6-1
CASSELRGLAGVPDTQYF
TGTGCCAGCAGTGAACTCCGAGGACTAGCGGGAGTTCCGGATACGCAGTATTTT
>few|TRBJ1-1|-|TRBV7-3
CASSSEGRQLNTEAFF
TGTGCCAGCAGCTCCGAAGGTAGACAGTTGAACACTGAAGCTTTCTTT
>-|TRBJ1-4|TRBD1|TRBV20-1
CSATKPDRGSNEKLFF
TGCAGTGCCACGAAACCAGACAGGGGATCGAATGAAAAACTGTTTTTT
>few|TRBJ1-1|-|TRBV6-1
CASSDTQLMNTEAFF
TGTGCCAGCAGTGACACCCAGCTCATGAACACTGAAGCTTTCTTT
>-|TRBJ2-5|-|TRBV7-2
CASSPTGGGTPIQETQYF
TGTGCCAGCAGCCCGACAGGAGGCGGAACGCCGATCCAAGAGACCCAGTACTTC
>few|TRBJ1-3|TRBD1|TRBV10-3
CAISRLQGYGNTIYF
TGTGCCATCAGTAGGTTACAGGGGTACGGAAACACCATATATTTT
>few|TRBJ2-3|-|TRBV2
CASSEDEVLTDTQYF
TGTGCCAGCAGTGAAGACGAGGTGCTCACAGATACGCAGTATTTT
>-|TRBJ2-5|-|TRBV9
CASSVEEGRQYF
TGTGCCAGCAGCGTAGAAGAGGGTAGGCAGTACTTC
>few|TRBJ1-2|TRBD1|TRBV7-9
CASSGYRGGGYTF
TGTGCCAGCAGCGGTTACAGGGGCGGCGGCTACACCTTC